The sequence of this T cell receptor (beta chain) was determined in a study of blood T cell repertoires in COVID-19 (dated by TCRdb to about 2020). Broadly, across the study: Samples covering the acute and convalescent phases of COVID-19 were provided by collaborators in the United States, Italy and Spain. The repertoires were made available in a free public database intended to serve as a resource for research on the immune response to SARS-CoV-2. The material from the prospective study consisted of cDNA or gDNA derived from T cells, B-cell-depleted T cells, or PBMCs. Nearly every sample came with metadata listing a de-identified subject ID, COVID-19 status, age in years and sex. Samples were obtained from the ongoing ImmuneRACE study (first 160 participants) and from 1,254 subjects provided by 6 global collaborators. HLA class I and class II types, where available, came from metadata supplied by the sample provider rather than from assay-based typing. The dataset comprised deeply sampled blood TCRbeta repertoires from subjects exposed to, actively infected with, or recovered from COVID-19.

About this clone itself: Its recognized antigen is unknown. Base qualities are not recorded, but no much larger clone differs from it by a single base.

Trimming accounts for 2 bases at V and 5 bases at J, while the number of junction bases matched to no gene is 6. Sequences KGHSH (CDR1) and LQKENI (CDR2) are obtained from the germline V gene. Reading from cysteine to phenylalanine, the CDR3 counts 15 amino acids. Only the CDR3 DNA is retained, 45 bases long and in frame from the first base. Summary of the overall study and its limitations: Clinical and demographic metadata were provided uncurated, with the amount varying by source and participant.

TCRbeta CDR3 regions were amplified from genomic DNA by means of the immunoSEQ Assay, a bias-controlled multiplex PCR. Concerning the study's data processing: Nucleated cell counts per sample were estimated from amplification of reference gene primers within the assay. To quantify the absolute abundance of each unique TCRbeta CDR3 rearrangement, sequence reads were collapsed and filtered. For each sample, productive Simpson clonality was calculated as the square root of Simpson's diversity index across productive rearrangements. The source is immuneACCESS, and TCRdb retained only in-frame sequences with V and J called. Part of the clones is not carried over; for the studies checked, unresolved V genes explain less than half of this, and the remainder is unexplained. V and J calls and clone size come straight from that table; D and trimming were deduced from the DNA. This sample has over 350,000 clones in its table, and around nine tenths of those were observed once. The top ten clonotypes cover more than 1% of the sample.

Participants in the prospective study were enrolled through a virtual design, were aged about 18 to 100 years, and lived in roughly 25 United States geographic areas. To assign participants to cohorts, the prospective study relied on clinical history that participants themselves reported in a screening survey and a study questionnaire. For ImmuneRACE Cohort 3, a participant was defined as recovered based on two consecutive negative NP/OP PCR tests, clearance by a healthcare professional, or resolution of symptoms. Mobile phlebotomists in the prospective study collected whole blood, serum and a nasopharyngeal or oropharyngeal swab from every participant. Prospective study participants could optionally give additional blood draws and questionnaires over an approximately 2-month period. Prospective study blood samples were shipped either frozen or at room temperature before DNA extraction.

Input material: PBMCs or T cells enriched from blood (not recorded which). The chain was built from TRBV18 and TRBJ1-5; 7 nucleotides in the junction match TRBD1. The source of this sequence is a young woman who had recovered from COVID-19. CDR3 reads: CASSPMGDRDQPQHF. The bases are TGTGCCAGCTCACCAATGGGGGACAGAGATCAGCCCCAGCATTTT.